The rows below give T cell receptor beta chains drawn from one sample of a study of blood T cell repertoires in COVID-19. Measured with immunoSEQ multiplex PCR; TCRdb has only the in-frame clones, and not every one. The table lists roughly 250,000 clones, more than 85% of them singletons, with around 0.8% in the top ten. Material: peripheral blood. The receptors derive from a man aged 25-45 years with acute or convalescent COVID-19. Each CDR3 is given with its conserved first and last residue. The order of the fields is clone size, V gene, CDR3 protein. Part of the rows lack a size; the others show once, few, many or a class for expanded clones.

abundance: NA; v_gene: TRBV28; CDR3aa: CASSGQYEQYF
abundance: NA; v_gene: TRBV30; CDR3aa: CAWTFTGAYNSPLHF
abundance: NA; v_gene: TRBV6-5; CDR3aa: CASRVRVVQYQPQHF
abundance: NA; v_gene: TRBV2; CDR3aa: CASRPSGATYGYTF
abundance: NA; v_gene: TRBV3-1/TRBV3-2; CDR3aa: CASSQDGNGYTF
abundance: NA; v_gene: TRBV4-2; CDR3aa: CASSDQGGRRYSGNTIYF
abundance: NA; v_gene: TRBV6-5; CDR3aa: CASERSSYEQYF
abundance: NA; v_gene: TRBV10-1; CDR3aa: CASSQTGGTGELFF
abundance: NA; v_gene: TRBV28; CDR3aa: CASSPVSVAGHEQYF
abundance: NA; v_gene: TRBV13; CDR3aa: CASSSTGSNSPLHF
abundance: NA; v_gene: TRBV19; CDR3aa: CASSASGNVAEAFF
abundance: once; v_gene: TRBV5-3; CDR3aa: CARSLDGPAQHF
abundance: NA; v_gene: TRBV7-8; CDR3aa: CASSPSGGRGGRAFF